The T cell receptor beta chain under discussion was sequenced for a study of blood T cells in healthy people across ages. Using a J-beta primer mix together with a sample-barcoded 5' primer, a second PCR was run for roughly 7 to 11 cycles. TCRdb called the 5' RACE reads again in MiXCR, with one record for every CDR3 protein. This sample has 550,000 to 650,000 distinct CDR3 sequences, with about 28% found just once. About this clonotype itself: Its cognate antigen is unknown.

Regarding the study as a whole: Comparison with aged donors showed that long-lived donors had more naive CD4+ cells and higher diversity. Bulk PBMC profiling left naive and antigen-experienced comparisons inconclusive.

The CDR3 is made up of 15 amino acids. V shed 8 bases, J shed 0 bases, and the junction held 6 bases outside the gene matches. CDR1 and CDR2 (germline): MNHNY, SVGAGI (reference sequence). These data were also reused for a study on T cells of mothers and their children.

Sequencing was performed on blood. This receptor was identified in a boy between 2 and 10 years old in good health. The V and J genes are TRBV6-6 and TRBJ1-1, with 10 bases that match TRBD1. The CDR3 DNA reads TGTGCCAGCTACGACAGGGGGCGGCTGAACACTGAAGCTTTCTTT. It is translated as CASYDRGRLNTEAFF.